The rows below give T cell receptor beta chains drawn from one sample of a study of CD8+ T cells in alopecia areata. The protocol was immunoSEQ multiplex PCR, while the TCRdb copy is restricted to in-frame clones and leaves out a portion. The top ten clones hold approximately 8.4% of a sample with around 19,000 clones, approximately 56% of them seen once. The sample consisted of skin, taken at week 4, from a patient treated with tofacitinib. The receptors stem from a human donor with alopecia areata. CDR3s include the opening cysteine and the closing phenylalanine or tryptophan. Each record gives: CDR3 protein, CDR3 DNA, clone size, J gene, V gene, D gene. D genes are given only for firm matches. Clone sizes are given selectively: once, few, many, or a class where the clone is expanded.

CDR3aa: CASSQVVEAGGAQWGSYEQYF; CDR3nt: TGTGCCAGCAGCCAAGTTGTGGAGGCAGGGGGAGCCCAATGGGGCTCCTACGAGCAGTACTTC; abundance: few; j_gene: TRBJ2-7; v_gene: TRBV14; d_gene: TRBD1
CDR3aa: CASRRGQGPYEQYF; CDR3nt: TGTGCCAGCAGACGAGGACAGGGTCCCTACGAGCAGTACTTC; abundance: NA; j_gene: TRBJ2-7; v_gene: TRBV2; d_gene: TRBD1
CDR3aa: CASSAFAGGPEEQYF; CDR3nt: TGTGCCAGCAGTGCATTTGCGGGGGGGCCCGAGGAGCAGTACTTC; abundance: NA; j_gene: TRBJ2-7; v_gene: TRBV25-1; d_gene: TRBD2
CDR3aa: CASSETSFETQYF; CDR3nt: TGTGCCAGCAGTGAAACTAGCTTCGAGACCCAGTACTTC; abundance: NA; j_gene: TRBJ2-5; v_gene: TRBV6-5; d_gene: NA
CDR3aa: CSAIPHREAFF; CDR3nt: TGCAGTGCCATCCCCCACAGGGAAGCTTTCTTT; abundance: NA; j_gene: TRBJ1-1; v_gene: TRBV20-1; d_gene: NA
CDR3aa: CASSQGAAQETQYF; CDR3nt: TGCGCCAGCAGCCAAGGGGCGGCTCAAGAGACCCAGTACTTC; abundance: NA; j_gene: TRBJ2-5; v_gene: TRBV4-1; d_gene: NA
CDR3aa: CASSWGLAGRTDTQYF; CDR3nt: TGCGCCAGCAGCTGGGGACTAGCGGGGCGAACAGATACGCAGTATTTT; abundance: NA; j_gene: TRBJ2-3; v_gene: TRBV5-1; d_gene: TRBD2
CDR3aa: CSVGWAARPGTQYF; CDR3nt: TGCAGCGTTGGCTGGGCAGCCCGTCCGGGGACCCAGTACTTC; abundance: few; j_gene: TRBJ2-5; v_gene: TRBV29-1; d_gene: NA
CDR3aa: CASSLLGGGTEAFF; CDR3nt: TGTGCCAGTAGCCTTCTCGGAGGTGGGACTGAAGCTTTCTTT; abundance: NA; j_gene: TRBJ1-1; v_gene: TRBV19; d_gene: NA
CDR3aa: CASSLGGRWRGTDTQYF; CDR3nt: TGTGCCAGCAGCTTGGGGGGACGCTGGAGGGGCACAGATACGCAGTATTTT; abundance: NA; j_gene: TRBJ2-3; v_gene: TRBV5-4; d_gene: NA
CDR3aa: CASSPPSGALSTGELFF; CDR3nt: TGTGCCAGCAGTCCTCCAAGCGGGGCCTTGAGTACCGGGGAGCTGTTTTTT; abundance: few; j_gene: TRBJ2-2; v_gene: TRBV5-5; d_gene: TRBD2
CDR3aa: CASSFGRTVSQETQYF; CDR3nt: TGTGCCAGCAGTTTCGGTAGAACAGTCTCCCAAGAGACCCAGTACTTC; abundance: NA; j_gene: TRBJ2-5; v_gene: TRBV27; d_gene: NA
CDR3aa: CASSLVGGSAGIDYGYTF; CDR3nt: TGTGCCAGCAGCTTAGTTGGCGGGTCGGCGGGGATCGACTATGGCTACACCTTC; abundance: NA; j_gene: TRBJ1-2; v_gene: TRBV11-2; d_gene: NA
CDR3aa: CASSLGVGEQYF; CDR3nt: TGTGCCAGCAGCTTGGGAGTCGGCGAGCAGTACTTC; abundance: few; j_gene: TRBJ2-7; v_gene: TRBV6-5; d_gene: NA
CDR3aa: CASSEAARGGYTF; CDR3nt: TGTGCCAGCAGTGAAGCGGCCCGCGGTGGCTACACCTTC; abundance: NA; j_gene: TRBJ1-2; v_gene: TRBV6-1; d_gene: NA
CDR3aa: CASSLGGGRYTQYF; CDR3nt: TGTGCCAGCAGTTTGGGCGGGGGTAGGTATACGCAGTATTTT; abundance: NA; j_gene: TRBJ2-3; v_gene: TRBV6-5; d_gene: TRBD2
CDR3aa: CASGFRGSTDTQYF; CDR3nt: TGTGCTAGTGGTTTTCGGGGGAGCACAGATACGCAGTATTTT; abundance: NA; j_gene: TRBJ2-3; v_gene: TRBV12-5; d_gene: NA
CDR3aa: CASSYGQNVGNTIYF; CDR3nt: TGTGCCAGCAGTTACGGACAGAATGTTGGAAACACCATATATTTT; abundance: once; j_gene: TRBJ1-3; v_gene: TRBV6-6; d_gene: NA
CDR3aa: CASSLKGVTEAFF; CDR3nt: TGTGCCAGCAGCTTAAAAGGGGTCACTGAAGCTTTCTTT; abundance: NA; j_gene: TRBJ1-1; v_gene: TRBV13; d_gene: NA
CDR3aa: CSVSQGAHTEAFF; CDR3nt: TGCAGCGTTAGTCAGGGGGCGCACACTGAAGCTTTCTTT; abundance: few; j_gene: TRBJ1-1; v_gene: TRBV29-1; d_gene: TRBD1
CDR3aa: CASSYSVPAGKAFF; CDR3nt: TGTGCCAGCAGTTACTCTGTCCCGGCGGGAAAAGCTTTCTTT; abundance: NA; j_gene: TRBJ1-1; v_gene: TRBV6-5; d_gene: NA
CDR3aa: CASSFTGDTEAFF; CDR3nt: TGTGCCAGCAGCTTTACAGGGGACACTGAAGCTTTCTTT; abundance: NA; j_gene: TRBJ1-1; v_gene: TRBV7-9; d_gene: TRBD1
CDR3aa: CASSGLLARSQETQYF; CDR3nt: TGTGCCAGCAGCGGACTCTTAGCGAGATCGCAAGAGACCCAGTACTTC; abundance: NA; j_gene: TRBJ2-5; v_gene: TRBV11-2; d_gene: NA
CDR3aa: CASSPGTVYEQYF; CDR3nt: TGTGCCAGCAGCCCAGGGACAGTCTACGAGCAGTACTTC; abundance: few; j_gene: TRBJ2-7; v_gene: TRBV7-9; d_gene: TRBD1
CDR3aa: CASSIQGLPTDTQYF; CDR3nt: TGTGCCAGTAGTATTCAAGGACTCCCCACAGATACGCAGTATTTT; abundance: few; j_gene: TRBJ2-3; v_gene: TRBV19; d_gene: NA
CDR3aa: CASSQVASGTPPAEQFF; CDR3nt: TGTGCCAGCAGCCAGGTCGCGTCCGGGACCCCACCCGCTGAGCAGTTCTTC; abundance: few; j_gene: TRBJ2-1; v_gene: TRBV7-2; d_gene: NA
CDR3aa: CASSGGHDTEAFF; CDR3nt: TGCGCCAGCAGCGGGGGACATGACACTGAAGCTTTCTTT; abundance: few; j_gene: TRBJ1-1; v_gene: TRBV5-1; d_gene: NA
CDR3aa: CASSPNSGVSPLHF; CDR3nt: TGTGCCAGCAGCCCGAACAGTGGGGTTTCACCCCTCCACTTT; abundance: NA; j_gene: TRBJ1-6; v_gene: TRBV7-2; d_gene: NA
CDR3aa: CAISDTGRNTEAFF; CDR3nt: TGTGCCATCAGTGATACAGGGAGGAACACTGAAGCTTTCTTT; abundance: NA; j_gene: TRBJ1-1; v_gene: TRBV10-3; d_gene: NA
CDR3aa: CASSLVPGNYGYTF; CDR3nt: TGTGCCAGCAGCTTAGTCCCAGGGAACTATGGCTACACCTTC; abundance: NA; j_gene: TRBJ1-2; v_gene: TRBV7-9; d_gene: NA
CDR3aa: CASSRRTGRICNEQFF; CDR3nt: TGCGCCAGCAGCAGAAGGACAGGGAGAATTTGCAATGAGCAGTTCTTC; abundance: NA; j_gene: TRBJ2-1; v_gene: TRBV5-1; d_gene: TRBD1
CDR3aa: CASSLGRQGPRTEAFF; CDR3nt: TGTGCCAGCAGCTTAGGGAGGCAGGGCCCCCGAACTGAAGCTTTCTTT; abundance: once; j_gene: TRBJ1-1; v_gene: TRBV11-2; d_gene: NA
CDR3aa: CASSPEGLSEQYF; CDR3nt: TGTGCCAGCAGTCCCGAGGGACTCTCCGAGCAGTACTTC; abundance: few; j_gene: TRBJ2-7; v_gene: TRBV6-1; d_gene: NA
CDR3aa: CASSMPPGWNEKLFF; CDR3nt: TGTGCCAGTAGTATGCCCCCTGGCTGGAATGAAAAACTGTTTTTT; abundance: few; j_gene: TRBJ1-4; v_gene: TRBV19; d_gene: NA
CDR3aa: CASSLQGNTEAFF; CDR3nt: TGTGCCAGCAGCCTACAGGGGAACACTGAAGCTTTCTTT; abundance: NA; j_gene: TRBJ1-1; v_gene: TRBV7-2; d_gene: NA
CDR3aa: CASSHRLAGVYNEQFF; CDR3nt: TGTGCCAGCAGCCATCGACTAGCGGGGGTTTACAATGAGCAGTTCTTC; abundance: NA; j_gene: TRBJ2-1; v_gene: TRBV11-2; d_gene: TRBD2
CDR3aa: CASENRASGNTIYF; CDR3nt: TGTGCCAGTGAGAACAGGGCTTCTGGAAACACCATATATTTT; abundance: NA; j_gene: TRBJ1-3; v_gene: TRBV19; d_gene: NA
CDR3aa: CASSFRGGGSQDSVFF; CDR3nt: TGCGCCAGCAGCTTTCGAGGGGGAGGGTCCCAGGATTCGGTGTTTTTT; abundance: NA; j_gene: TRBJ1-4; v_gene: TRBV5-1; d_gene: NA
CDR3aa: CASSQGWGGTDTQYF; CDR3nt: TGCGCCAGCAGCCAAGGTTGGGGGGGCACAGATACGCAGTATTTT; abundance: few; j_gene: TRBJ2-3; v_gene: TRBV4-3; d_gene: NA